The 9 T cell receptor beta chains listed next were all sequenced from one sample in a study of memory CD4+ T cells and cytomegalovirus serostatus. Single viable CD3+CD4+CD8-CD45RO+ cells were sorted as the memory CD4+ T cells. Sequencing used immunoSEQ multiplex PCR; TCRdb keeps in-frame clones, though not all of them. Of tens of thousands of clones detected, around three quarters appear once; the ten largest clones hold about 2.4%. What was sequenced was memory CD4+ T cells from blood. These receptors were obtained from an adult in good health and CMV-seropositive.

The genes are TRBV28 and TRBJ1-6; D is undetermined. V dropped 5 bases and J dropped 6 bases, with 5 bases sitting between them. Germline CDR1 MDHEN, CDR2 SYDVKM. This CDR3 is built from 12 residues. The CDR3 is CASSGPNSPLHF. CDR3 coding DNA: TGTGCCAGCAGTGGACCTAATTCACCCCTCCACTTT.

The chain carries TRBV7-2 and TRBJ2-7; no definite D call. V was clipped by 1 base and J by 4 bases, with 8 bases between them. The CDR3 sequence is 13 residues long. The germline CDR1 and CDR2 sequences are SGHTA and FQGNSA. The CDR3 reads CASSLEGWYEQYV. In DNA, the CDR3 is TGTGCCAGCAGCTTAGAGGGATGGTACGAGCAGTACGTC.

This sequence joins TRBV5-1 and TRBJ1-5; D gene ambiguous. Germline V gene data show CDR1 as SGHRS and CDR2 as YFSETQ. This CDR3 region has 13 residues. Trimming took 0 bases from V and 2 from J, leaving 3 bases between them. The CDR3 loop reads CASSLDGNQPQHF. The CDR3 DNA is TGCGCCAGCAGCTTGGACGGCAATCAGCCCCAGCATTTT.

As regards this clone: Other DNA sequences from this sample encode an identical CDR3 as well. The V call is TRBV27, the J call TRBJ2-5; D ambiguous. The germline gives CDR1 MNHEY, CDR2 SMNVEV (reference sequence). This CDR3 is 13 amino acids long. Trimming removed 2 bases at V and 2 bases at J, with 6 bases between. CDR3 bases: TGTGCCAGCAGTTTAGGGCGGCAAGAGACCCAGTACTTC. It specifies CASSLGRQETQYF.

The chain links TRBV4-1 to TRBJ2-1, with 9 nucleotides matching TRBD2. The CDR3 extends over 16 amino acids. Losses at the gene ends were 5 bases for V and 4 bases for J; bases not matched to a gene: 9. Germline V gene sequence: CDR1 MGHRA, CDR2 YSYEKL. For the CDR3, the DNA is TGCGCCAGCAGCAGGGAACCGGGACTAGCTTACAATGAGCAGTTCTTC. Its protein is CASSREPGLAYNEQFF.

The V gene is TRBV28, the J gene TRBJ1-2; TRBD1 might be the D (5 bases). Looked up from germline, CDR1 is MDHEN and CDR2 is SYDVKM. V was shortened by 8 bases and J by 3 bases, with 19 bases between the two germline ends. This CDR3 has 15 amino acids. The CDR3 DNA follows: TGTGCCAGCTTAGGTTTCCTGGGGGTAGACTATGGCTACACCTTC. This codes for CASLGFLGVDYGYTF.

V usage is TRBV6-5 and J usage is TRBJ1-5; no firm D call. The CDR3 totals 13 residues. With 5 bases removed from V and 6 bases from J, the gap between germline ends came to 11 bases. Germline CDR1 reads MNHEY; CDR2 reads SVGAGI. The CDR3 DNA follows: TGTGCCAGCAGTCGGATGCTAGGTCAGCCCCAGCATTTT. It yields the protein CASSRMLGQPQHF.

The chain couples TRBV11-2 to TRBJ2-2; 8 bases are shared with TRBD2. Looked up from germline, CDR1 is SGHAT and CDR2 is FQNNGV. V was pared by 2 bases and J by 0 bases, with 8 bases of the junction left unmatched. The CDR3 contains 18 residues. CDR3 amino acids: CASSLTSLAGTNTGELFF. Here the CDR3 DNA reads TGTGCCAGCAGCTTAACTTCCCTAGCGGGCACGAACACCGGGGAGCTGTTTTTT.

V gene TRBV15 combines with J gene TRBJ2-7; D is perhaps TRBD1 or TRBD2 (6 bases each). CDR3 length: 15 residues. Trimming stripped 1 base from V and 5 bases from J, with 15 bases between. The germline V gene encodes CDR1 LNHNV and CDR2 YYDKDF (reference sequence). In DNA, the CDR3 is TGTGCCACCAGCAGAGGCTGGGGGGCCACCCACGAGCAGTACTTC. Residues: CATSRGWGATHEQYF.